This TCR beta chain was found in a study of T cell repertoires in cytomegalovirus infection. Background on the study: Based on public TCR beta signatures, there were indications of CMV infection and of a matching HLA type. Study-wide findings and caveats: Dominating the ex vivo response were TCR beta clonotypes that were CMV-specific and HLA-C-restricted.

Germline-derived CDR1 and CDR2 are LNHDA and SQIVND (reference sequence). CDR3 size: 13 residues. The V gene lost 5 bases and the J gene lost 4 bases, with 9 bases spanning the gap. A remark on this clonotype: The antigen is undetermined.

TCRdb processed the reads anew with MiXCR; each CDR3 protein has one entry. The sample lists about 310,000 distinct CDR3 sequences, roughly 15% occurring once. Sequencing was performed on PBMCs. This TCR was sampled from a human donor in good health (CMV status not recorded). Some clones in this sample may be carry-over from other donors' samples. This chain connects TRBV19 to TRBJ1-5; D is ambiguous. The CDR3, as DNA: TGTGCCAGTAGTTACGGATTAAATCAGCCCCAGCATTTT. Protein: CASSYGLNQPQHF.